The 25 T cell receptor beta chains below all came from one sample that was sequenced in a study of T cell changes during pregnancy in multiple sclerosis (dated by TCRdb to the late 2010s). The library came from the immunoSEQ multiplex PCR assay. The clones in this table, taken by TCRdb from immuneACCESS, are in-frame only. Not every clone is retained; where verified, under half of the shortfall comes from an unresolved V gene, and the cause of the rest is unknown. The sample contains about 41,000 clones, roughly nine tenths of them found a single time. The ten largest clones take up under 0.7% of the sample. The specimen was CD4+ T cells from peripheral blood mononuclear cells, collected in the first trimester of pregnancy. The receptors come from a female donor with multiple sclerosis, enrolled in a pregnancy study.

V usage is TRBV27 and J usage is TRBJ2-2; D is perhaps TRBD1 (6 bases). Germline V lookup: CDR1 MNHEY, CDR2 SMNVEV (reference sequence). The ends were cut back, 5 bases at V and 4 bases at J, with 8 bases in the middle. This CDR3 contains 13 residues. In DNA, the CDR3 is TGTGCCAGCAGTGGACAGATCACCGGGGAGCTGTTTTTT. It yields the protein CASSGQITGELFF.

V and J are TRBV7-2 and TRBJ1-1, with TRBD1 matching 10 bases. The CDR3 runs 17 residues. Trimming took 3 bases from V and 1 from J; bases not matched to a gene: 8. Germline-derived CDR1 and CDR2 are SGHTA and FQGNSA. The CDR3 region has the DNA TGTGCCAGCAGCTTGGAGACAGGGGGCTATGCGAACACTGAAGCTTTCTTT. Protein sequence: CASSLETGGYANTEAFF.

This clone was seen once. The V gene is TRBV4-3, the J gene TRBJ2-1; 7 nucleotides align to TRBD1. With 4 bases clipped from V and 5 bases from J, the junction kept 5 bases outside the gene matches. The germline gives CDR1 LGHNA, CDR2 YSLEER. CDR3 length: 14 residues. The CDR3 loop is CASSPDRVHNEQFF. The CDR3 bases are TGCGCCAGCAGCCCCGACAGGGTCCACAATGAGCAGTTCTTC.

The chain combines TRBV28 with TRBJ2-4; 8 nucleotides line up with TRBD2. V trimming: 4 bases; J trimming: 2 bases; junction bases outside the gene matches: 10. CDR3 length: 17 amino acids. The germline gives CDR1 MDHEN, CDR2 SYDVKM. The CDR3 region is CASSSLPVAGTKNIQYF. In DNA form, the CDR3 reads TGTGCCAGCAGTTCCCTCCCGGTAGCGGGAACCAAAAACATTCAGTACTTC.

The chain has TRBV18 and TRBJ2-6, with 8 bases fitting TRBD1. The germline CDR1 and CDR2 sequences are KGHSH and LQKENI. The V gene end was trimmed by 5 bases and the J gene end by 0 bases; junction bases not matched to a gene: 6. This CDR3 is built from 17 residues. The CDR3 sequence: CASSIGQGNSGANVLTF. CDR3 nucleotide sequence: TGTGCCAGCTCAATCGGACAGGGTAACTCTGGGGCCAACGTCCTGACTTTC.

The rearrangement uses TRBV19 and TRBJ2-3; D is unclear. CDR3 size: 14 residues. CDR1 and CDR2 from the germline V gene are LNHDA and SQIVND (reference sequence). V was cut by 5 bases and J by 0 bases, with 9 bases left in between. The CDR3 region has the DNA TGTGCCAGTAGTTTATTTTATAGCACAGATACGCAGTATTTT. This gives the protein CASSLFYSTDTQYF.

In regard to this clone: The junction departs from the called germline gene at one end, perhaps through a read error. In DNA, the CDR3 is TGTGCCAGCAGGACCACTAGCTCCCACGAGCAGTACTTC. This sequence encodes CASRTTSSHEQYF. This rearrangement joins TRBV6-5 to TRBJ2-7; D possibly corresponds to TRBD2 (6 bases). The germline CDR1 and CDR2 sequences are MNHEY and SVGAGI. The CDR3 is 13 amino acids.

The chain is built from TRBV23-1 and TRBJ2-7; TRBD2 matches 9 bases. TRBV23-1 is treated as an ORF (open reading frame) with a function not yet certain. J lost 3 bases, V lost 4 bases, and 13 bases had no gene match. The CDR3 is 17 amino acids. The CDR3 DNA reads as TGCGCCAGCAGTCGCCGGGGAGCGGGAGGATTGCACTACGAGCAGTACTTC. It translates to CASSRRGAGGLHYEQYF.

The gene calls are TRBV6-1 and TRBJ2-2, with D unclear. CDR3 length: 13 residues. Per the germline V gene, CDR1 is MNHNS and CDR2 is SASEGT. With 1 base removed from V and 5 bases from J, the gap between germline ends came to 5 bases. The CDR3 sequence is CASSEVGTGELFF. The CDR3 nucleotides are TGTGCCAGCAGTGAAGTCGGGACCGGGGAGCTGTTTTTT.

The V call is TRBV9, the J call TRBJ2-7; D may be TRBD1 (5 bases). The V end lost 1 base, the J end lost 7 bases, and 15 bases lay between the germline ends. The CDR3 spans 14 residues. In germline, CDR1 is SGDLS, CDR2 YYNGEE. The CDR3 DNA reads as TGTGCCAGCAGCGTAACAGGAACCTCTAAAGAGCAGTACTTC. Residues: CASSVTGTSKEQYF.

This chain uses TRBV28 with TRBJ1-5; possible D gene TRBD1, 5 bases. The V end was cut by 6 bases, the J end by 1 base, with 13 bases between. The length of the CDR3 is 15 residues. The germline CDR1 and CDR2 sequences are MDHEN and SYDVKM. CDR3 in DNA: TGTGCCAGCAGAGTGGAGGGGTCGAGCAATCAGCCCCAGCATTTT. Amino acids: CASRVEGSSNQPQHF.

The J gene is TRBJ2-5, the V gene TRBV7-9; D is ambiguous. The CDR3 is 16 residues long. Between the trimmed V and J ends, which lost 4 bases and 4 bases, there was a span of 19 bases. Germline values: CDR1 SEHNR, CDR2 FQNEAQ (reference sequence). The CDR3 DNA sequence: TGTGCCAGCAGCTCAAAAGATTTAGTTGGGCCAGAGACCCAGTACTTC. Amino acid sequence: CASSSKDLVGPETQYF.

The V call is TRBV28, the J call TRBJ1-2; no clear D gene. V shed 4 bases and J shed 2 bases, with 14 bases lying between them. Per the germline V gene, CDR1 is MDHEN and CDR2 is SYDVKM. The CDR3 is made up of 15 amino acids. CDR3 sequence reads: CASSSSKQQNYGYTF. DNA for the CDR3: TGTGCCAGCAGTTCCTCCAAACAGCAGAACTATGGCTACACCTTC.

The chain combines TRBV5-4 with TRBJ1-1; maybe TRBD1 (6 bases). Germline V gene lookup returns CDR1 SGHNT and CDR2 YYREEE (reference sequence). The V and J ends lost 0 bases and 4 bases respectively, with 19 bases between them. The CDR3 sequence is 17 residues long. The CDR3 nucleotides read TGTGCCAGCAGCTTGGAGGGGGATTGGGGGAGGGGCACTGAAGCTTTCTTT. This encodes CASSLEGDWGRGTEAFF.

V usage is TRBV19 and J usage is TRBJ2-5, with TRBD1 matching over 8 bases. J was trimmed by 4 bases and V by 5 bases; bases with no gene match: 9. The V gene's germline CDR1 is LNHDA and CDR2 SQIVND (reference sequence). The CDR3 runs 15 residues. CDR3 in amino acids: CASSGRQGLGETQYF. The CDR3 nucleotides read TGTGCCAGTAGTGGTCGACAGGGGCTCGGAGAGACCCAGTACTTC. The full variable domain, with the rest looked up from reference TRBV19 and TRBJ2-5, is DGGITQSPKYLFRKEGQNVTLSCEQNLNHDAMYWYRQDPGQGLRLIYYSQIVNDFQKGDIAEGYSVSREKKESFPLTVTSAQKNPTAFYLCASSGRQGLGETQYFGPGTRLLVL.

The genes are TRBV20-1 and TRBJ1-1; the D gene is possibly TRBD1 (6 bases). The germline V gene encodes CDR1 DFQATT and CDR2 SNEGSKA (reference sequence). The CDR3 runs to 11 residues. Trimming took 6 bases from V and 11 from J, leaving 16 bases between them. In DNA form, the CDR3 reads TGCAGTGCGGATCATCAGGGGACGGCTTTCTTT. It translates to CSADHQGTAFF.

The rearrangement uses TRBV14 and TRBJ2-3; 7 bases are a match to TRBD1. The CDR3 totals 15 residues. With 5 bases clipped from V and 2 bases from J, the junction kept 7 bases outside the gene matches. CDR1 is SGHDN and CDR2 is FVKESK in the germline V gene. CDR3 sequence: CASSARTGPTDTQYF. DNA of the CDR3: TGTGCCAGCAGCGCTCGGACAGGACCCACAGATACGCAGTATTTT.

The CDR3 DNA is TGTGCCAGCTCTGCCGACAGGGGGCCTGGTCAGCCCCAGCATTTT. The encoded protein is CASSADRGPGQPQHF. The genes are TRBV18 and TRBJ1-5, with 10 bases aligning to TRBD1. The V gene end was trimmed by 6 bases and the J gene end by 6 bases; junction bases not matched to a gene: 8. Germline V lookup: CDR1 KGHSH, CDR2 LQKENI. This CDR3 comprises 15 residues.

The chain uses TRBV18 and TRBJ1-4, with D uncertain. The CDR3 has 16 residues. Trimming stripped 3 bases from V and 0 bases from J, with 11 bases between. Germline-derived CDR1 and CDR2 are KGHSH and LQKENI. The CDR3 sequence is CASSPPGSATNEKLFF. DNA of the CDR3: TGTGCCAGCTCACCCCCGGGGTCGGCAACTAATGAAAAACTGTTTTTT.

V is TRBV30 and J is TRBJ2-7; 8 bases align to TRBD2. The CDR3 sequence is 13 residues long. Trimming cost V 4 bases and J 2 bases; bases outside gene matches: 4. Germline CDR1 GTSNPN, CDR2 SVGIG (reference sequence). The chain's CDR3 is CAWNLAGPYEQYF. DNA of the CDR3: TGTGCCTGGAACCTAGCGGGCCCCTACGAGCAGTACTTC.

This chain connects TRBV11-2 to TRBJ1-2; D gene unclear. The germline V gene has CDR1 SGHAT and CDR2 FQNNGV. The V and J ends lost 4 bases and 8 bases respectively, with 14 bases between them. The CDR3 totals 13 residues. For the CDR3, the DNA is TGTGCCAGCAGCTCCAGGACTTCGGTCGGCTACACCTTC. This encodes CASSSRTSVGYTF.

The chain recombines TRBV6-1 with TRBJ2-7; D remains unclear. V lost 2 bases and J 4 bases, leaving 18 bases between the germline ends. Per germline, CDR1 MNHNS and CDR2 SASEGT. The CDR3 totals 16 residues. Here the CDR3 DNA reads TGTGCCAGCAGTGAAAGCCCACTCGCGGCTGGGTACGAGCAGTACTTC. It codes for CASSESPLAAGYEQYF.

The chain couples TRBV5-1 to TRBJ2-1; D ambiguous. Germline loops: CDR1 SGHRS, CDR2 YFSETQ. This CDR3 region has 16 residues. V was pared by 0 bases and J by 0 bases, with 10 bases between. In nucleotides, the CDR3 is TGCGCCAGCAGCTTGGCCTCTCTAAGCTCCTACAATGAGCAGTTCTTC. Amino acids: CASSLASLSSYNEQFF.

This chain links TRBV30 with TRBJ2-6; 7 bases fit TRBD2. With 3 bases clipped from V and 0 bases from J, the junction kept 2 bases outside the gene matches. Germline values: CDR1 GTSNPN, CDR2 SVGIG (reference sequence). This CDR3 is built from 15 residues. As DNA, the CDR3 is TGTGCCTGGAGCGGGAGGCCCTCTGGGGCCAACGTCCTGACTTTC. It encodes CAWSGRPSGANVLTF.

CDR3 DNA: TGTGCCAGCTCAAAGGGACAGGGAACCTATGGCTACACCTTC. Translating gives CASSKGQGTYGYTF. V is TRBV18 and J is TRBJ1-2; 9 bases align to TRBD1. The germline V gene encodes CDR1 KGHSH and CDR2 LQKENI. V shed 5 bases, J shed 4 bases, and the junction held 5 bases outside the gene matches. CDR3 length: 14 amino acids.